A selection of T cell receptor beta chains follows, all from one sample in a study of cytomegalovirus exposure and HLA in healthy donors. Generated by immunoSEQ multiplex PCR, the TCRdb table keeps only in-frame clones and is missing some. Of about 82,000 clones listed, 70% to 80% are singletons. Sequenced input: PBMCs. These receptors came from a middle-aged man in good health and CMV-seropositive. Both conserved end residues are part of each CDR3. The size entry is marked missing in some rows and otherwise reads once, few, many or a size class.

NA,TRBJ2-7,TRBV7-9,CASSPRGISYEQYF
NA,TRBJ2-1,TRBV14,CASSQELLGSFEQFF
once,TRBJ1-1,TRBV19,CASDDGTVLSAEAFF
NA,TRBJ2-1,TRBV27,CASRASGTRYNEQFF
NA,TRBJ2-2,TRBV5-1,CASSRRDETGSGELFF
many,TRBJ2-7,TRBV6-6,CASSYQPGGYEQYF
NA,TRBJ1-2,TRBV29-1,CSVERDRAYDGYTF
NA,TRBJ2-4,TRBV11-2,CASSLVGDKAKNIQYF
NA,TRBJ2-1,TRBV7-2,CASSLEDTEQFF
NA,TRBJ1-1,TRBV10-1,CASSETPVGGTEAFF
NA,TRBJ2-1,TRBV11-3,CASSLEGGYSYNEQFF
once,TRBJ1-2,TRBV2,CASCRTGGYGYTF
once,TRBJ1-1,TRBV2,CASSQIGANTEAFF
NA,TRBJ2-1,TRBV5-6,CASSPGRSNEQFF
many,TRBJ1-1,TRBV7-9,CASSLTGNTEAFF
NA,TRBJ2-5,TRBV2,CASSGSGGTQETQYF
NA,TRBJ2-3,TRBV7-9,CASSPRSRGLGATDTQYF
once,TRBJ2-2,TRBV4-1,CASSQLLAPGELFF
NA,TRBJ2-7,TRBV29-1,CSVPGQSAYEQYF
NA,TRBJ1-1,TRBV18,CASSPAETEAFF
NA,TRBJ1-2,TRBV6-4,CASSEVEGGYGYTF
NA,NA,TRBV25-1,CASSDVRTDSYEQYF
once,TRBJ1-1,TRBV7-9,CSSRQPIRDTEAFF
NA,TRBJ2-7,TRBV7-9,CASVRDSTYEQYF
NA,TRBJ2-3,TRBV18,CASSPGQGTDTQYF
NA,TRBJ2-7,TRBV28,CAISNPWTGNKDYEQYF